This is a list of T cell receptor beta chains from one sample in a study of OX40 agonist ivuxolimab in advanced cancers. TCRdb's copy holds only in-frame clones and misses some; the assay was immunoSEQ multiplex PCR. The sample yields roughly 76,000 clones, approximately 83% seen once. The sample in question was CD4+ or CD8+ T cells sorted from blood, obtained in a trial of the OX40 agonist ivuxolimab. The receptors originated from an adult with an advanced solid tumor such as melanoma, head and neck, liver or kidney cancer. The CDR3 runs from the conserved cysteine through the conserved F or W. The D gene is left open where the match is weak. Only part of the rows carry a size: once, few, many, or a class if the clone is expanded.

cdr3_length,v_call,j_call,d_call,clone_size,cdr3_nt,cdr3_aa
14,TRBV12-5,TRBJ2-7,.,.,TGTGCTAGTGGTTTGGGGACAGAAACCTACGAGCAGTACTTC,CASGLGTETYEQYF
15,TRBV19,TRBJ1-6,TRBD1,.,TGTGCCAGTAGAAGCGGGACAGGGATAAAATCACCCCTCCACTTT,CASRSGTGIKSPLHF
14,TRBV29-1,TRBJ2-5,TRBD1,.,TGCAGCGTGCGCGGGGACAGGGGAGGAGAGACCCAGTACTTC,CSVRGDRGGETQYF
14,TRBV10-2,TRBJ1-2,TRBD1,.,TGCGCCAGCTCCCGGGACAGGGTAGCCTATGGCTACACCTTC,CASSRDRVAYGYTF
14,TRBV19,TRBJ1-3,.,few,TGTGCCGCCTCAGCGGGGGCGGCTGGAAACACCATATATTTT,CAASAGAAGNTIYF
13,TRBV27,TRBJ1-4,.,.,TGTGCCAGCAGTTTAGTGGTGAAGGAAAAACTGTTTTTT,CASSLVVKEKLFF
15,TRBV11-3,TRBJ2-7,.,.,TGTGCCAGCAGCTTAGCCTCAGCGTCCTCCTACGAGCAGTACTTC,CASSLASASSYEQYF
14,TRBV21-1,TRBJ2-2,.,.,TGTGCCAGCCTCAAGGGACAGTTGGTCGGGGAGCTGTTTTTT,CASLKGQLVGELFF
13,TRBV5-8,TRBJ1-2,TRBD1,.,TGTGCCAGCAGCCCTACGATCCGGACAGGGAAAGTCTTC,CASSPTIRTGKVF
15,TRBV5-1,TRBJ2-3,TRBD1,.,TGCGCCAGCAGCATAGGGACAGCCAGCACAGATACGCAGTATTTT,CASSIGTASTDTQYF
15,TRBV5-4,TRBJ2-7,TRBD1,.,TGTGCCAGCAGCCCGACAGGGACAGGGGCCTACGAGCAGTACTTC,CASSPTGTGAYEQYF
12,TRBV27,TRBJ2-7,.,.,TGTGCCAGCAGTTTAATAGGGGGAGCGCAGTACTTC,CASSLIGGAQYF
17,TRBV4-2,TRBJ2-4,.,.,TGTGCCAGCAGCCAAGATGGGCGGGCCGTTAGCGAAAACATTCAGTACTTC,CASSQDGRAVSENIQYF
13,TRBV14,TRBJ1-4,.,.,TGTGCCAGATCCCGGCTGCTGGGTGAAAAACTGTTTTTT,CARSRLLGEKLFF
12,TRBV7-2,TRBJ1-2,.,once,TGTGCCGGTTTACAGGGCCTCTATGGCTACACTTTC,CAGLQGLYGYTF
15,TRBV7-6,TRBJ1-1,.,.,TGTGCCAGCAGCTTAGGTACCGATGTGAACACTGAAGCTTTCTTT,CASSLGTDVNTEAFF
14,TRBV5-1,TRBJ1-1,.,.,TGCGCCAGCAGCACGGACGCATGGAACACTGAAGCTTTCTTT,CASSTDAWNTEAFF
13,TRBV6-1,TRBJ1-5,.,few,TGTGCCAGCAGTAAGACTTGGAATCAGCCCCAGCATTTT,CASSKTWNQPQHF
12,TRBV19,TRBJ1-1,.,.,TGTGCCAGTTCGCGGGGTCTCACTGAAGCTTTCTTT,CASSRGLTEAFF
15,TRBV15,TRBJ2-3,TRBD1,.,TGTGCCACCAGCAGGGCCGGGACAGGGACCGATACGCAGTATTTT,CATSRAGTGTDTQYF
12,TRBV7-9,TRBJ1-3,TRBD1,.,TGTGCCAGCAAGGGGGCGGGGAACACCATATATTTT,CASKGAGNTIYF
15,TRBV4-3,TRBJ2-1,TRBD2,.,TGCGCCAGCAGCCAAGGGGCTAGCGGGAGCAATGAGCAGTTCTTC,CASSQGASGSNEQFF
17,TRBV7-3,TRBJ2-1,TRBD2,.,TGTGCCAGCAGCTTAGCGGGGGGGCCGGCGCCCTACAATGAGCAGTTCTTC,CASSLAGGPAPYNEQFF
11,TRBV6-5,TRBJ2-7,.,once,TGTGCCAGCAGTGGGGATTACGAGCAGTACTTC,CASSGDYEQYF
12,TRBV7-9,TRBJ2-7,.,few,TGTGCCAGCAGCCCTAGGGGGGGCGAGCAGTACTTC,CASSPRGGEQYF
16,TRBV19,TRBJ2-5,TRBD1,few,TGTGCCAGTAGTCCGGGCCGGACAGGGGGTCAAGAGACCCAGTACTTC,CASSPGRTGGQETQYF
16,TRBV9,TRBJ2-3,TRBD2,.,TGTGCCAGCAGCGTACTAGCGGGGGGTATTGGAGATACGCAGTATTTT,CASSVLAGGIGDTQYF
13,TRBV7-2,TRBJ1-1,.,.,TGTGCCAGCAGCCCCGGGATGAACACTGAAGCTTTCTTT,CASSPGMNTEAFF
14,TRBV6-6,TRBJ2-7,.,.,TGTGCCAGCAGTCGACAGGTGACCCCCTACGAGCAGTACTTC,CASSRQVTPYEQYF
16,TRBV7-2,TRBJ1-1,.,.,TGTGCCAGCAGCTTCGTGGTCCGCCGGAGTGACACTGAAGCTTTCTTT,CASSFVVRRSDTEAFF
13,TRBV7-2,TRBJ2-7,.,once,TGTGCCAGCAGCTTAGACCGGGCCTACGAGCAGTACTTC,CASSLDRAYEQYF
14,TRBV15,TRBJ2-1,TRBD2,.,TGTGCCACCAGCAGAGACGGACTAGCGGGGGGTCTGTTCTTC,CATSRDGLAGGLFF
15,TRBV11-2,TRBJ2-3,TRBD2,.,TGTGCCAGCAGCTTTGCGGGGGGGAGCACAGATACGCAGTATTTT,CASSFAGGSTDTQYF
16,TRBV5-1,TRBJ2-7,.,.,TGCGCCAGCAGCTTGGCCAGGGGAGCGGACTACTACGAGCAGTACTTC,CASSLARGADYYEQYF
15,TRBV6-1,TRBJ2-2,TRBD2,.,TGTGCCAGCAGTGAAAAGGCTAGCGGAGCCGGGGAGCTGTTTTTT,CASSEKASGAGELFF
16,TRBV6-1,TRBJ1-2,.,.,TGTGCCAGCAGTGACGGCGGCTCCGTGACGGTTCATGGCTACACCTTC,CASSDGGSVTVHGYTF
15,TRBV12-5,TRBJ2-6,TRBD1,.,TGTGCTAGTGGCGAGGACAGGGATAGGGCCAACGTCCTGACTTTC,CASGEDRDRANVLTF
12,TRBV4-1,TRBJ2-1,.,many,TGCGCCAGCAGCCAAAACGGGAATGAGCAGTTCTTC,CASSQNGNEQFF
11,TRBV20-1,TRBJ1-1,.,.,TGCAGTGCTAGGGACCTCACTGAAGCTTTCTTT,CSARDLTEAFF
14,TRBV6-6,TRBJ1-3,TRBD1,.,TGTGCCAGCAGTTCGGGCAGGGGGGGAAACACCATATATTTT,CASSSGRGGNTIYF
16,TRBV28,TRBJ1-5,.,few,TGTGCCAGCAGTTTATGGCCGGGGGGTAGCAATCAGCCCCAGCATTTT,CASSLWPGGSNQPQHF